This T cell receptor (beta chain) was found in a study of multiple sclerosis patients with progressive multifocal leukoencephalopathy (dated by TCRdb to 2018 to 2020). About the investigation overall: The study examined peripheral T and B cells of MS patients who developed PML (4 under natalizumab, 1 after alemtuzumab) and treated patients who did not. Two natalizumab-treated patients who later developed PML were followed longitudinally from before therapy through 6 and 12 months to PML onset. The study was designed to detect JC virus-specific or public T-cell expansions arising at the time of PML onset. Beyond this particular receptor, the publication reports: No common TRBV or TRBJ gene usage or preferential TRBV-TRBJ pairings were detected when PML developed. Because the cohort was small and descriptive, it remained unclear whether the findings reflect JC virus infection or general immunocompromise. Only PML patients had TRB clones above 0.5% frequency, but the clones expanded at PML onset were already present before and during natalizumab therapy. Less diverse TRB repertoires in most PML patients were suggested by lower normalized Shannon entropy, whereas values near 1 were observed in the natalizumab-treated controls. Analysis was restricted to peripheral blood, although for natalizumab-associated PML, cerebrospinal fluid or brain lymphocytes might be more informative.

The sample's time point, from its label and the paper: time of PML onset. Interpreted using the paper, the treatment or condition label stands for: on natalizumab therapy at sampling. Diagnosis of PML was based on clinical and MRI findings and confirmed by finding JC virus DNA in cerebrospinal fluid. Among the natalizumab-treated patients, PML showed up after anywhere between roughly 15 and 60 months of natalizumab therapy. All listed patients had previously received interferon beta, and all PML patients were female. T3 blood samples were collected at the time of PML onset. Isolation of peripheral blood mononuclear cells was performed by Ficoll-Hypaque density gradient centrifugation. TRB CDR3 regions were amplified from genomic DNA with the immunoSEQ two-step multiplex PCR at survey-level depth. Each PCR was spiked with synthetic inline TR CDR3 controls spanning all V-J pairings to estimate template counts and remove amplification bias. Reads were processed so that amplification and sequencing bias were reduced, and quantification was performed against synthetic TR CDR3 analogs. As for the authors' bioinformatics: Raw data were processed in ImmunoSEQ Analyzer, with out-of-frame sequences and CDR3s containing stop codons removed, and gene names were assigned according to IMGT nomenclature. Normalized Shannon entropy, defined as 1 minus Pielou's evenness, served as the summary measure of repertoire diversity. TRB sequences were treated as identical only when sharing V gene, J gene and CDR3. Public PML clonotypes were CDR3s found in two or more PML-onset samples but not found earlier, in controls, or in public databases. CDR3 amino acid composition by position was analyzed with Skylign using the observed count method. Sourced from immuneACCESS, this table was stored by TCRdb with only in-frame sequences that have V and J called. A share of the clones is absent; for the studies checked, an unresolved V gene accounts for under half, and the remainder has no known explanation. Clonal size and the V and J genes are those of that table, whereas D and trimming came from the DNA. The sample table shows 25,000 to 35,000 clones, and roughly 85% are seen once. Of the sample, under 15% is held by the ten largest clones.

With regard to this clone: Its antigen specificity is not known. Base-call qualities are not available, and no considerably larger clone is one nucleotide away.

The clonotype comes from a woman aged 25 to 39 with progressive multifocal leukoencephalopathy. The input for sequencing was PBMCs, taken from a patient treated with natalizumab.

CDR3 reads: CASSSGLAGGSTDTQYF. The base sequence is TGTGCCAGCAGCTCCGGACTAGCGGGGGGTAGCACAGATACGCAGTATTTT. The receptor chain draws on TRBV7-6 and TRBJ2-3; 14 nucleotides in the junction match TRBD2. Based on the germline V gene, the CDR1 and CDR2 sequences are SGHVS and FNYEAQ. Relative to germline, V is missing 4 bases and J is missing 0 bases, with 3 bases of the junction outside any gene match. The CDR3 numbers 17 residues from cysteine through phenylalanine. Just the 51-base CDR3 DNA is kept, in frame starting at base 1.